The 10 T cell receptor beta chains reported below all come from one sample, sequenced in a study of control samples from healthy donors and cancer patients. The data were produced by immunoSEQ multiplex PCR, yet TCRdb's version contains in-frame clones alone and is incomplete. In the table there are 45,000 or so clones, 91% of which are singletons. Source material: PBMCs. The receptors shown here come from a woman between 35 and 50 years old with head and neck cancer.

This clone was seen a single time. The chain is built from TRBV4-2 and TRBJ2-4, with D perhaps matching TRBD1 (5 bases). Looked up from germline, CDR1 is LGHNA and CDR2 is YNFKEQ. The CDR3 covers 15 residues. V shed 0 bases and J shed 5 bases, with 11 bases lying between them. The CDR3 spells CASSQEWQGQNIQYF. The CDR3 bases are TGTGCCAGCAGCCAAGAGTGGCAGGGCCAAAACATTCAGTACTTC.

The chain joins TRBV7-3 to TRBJ2-7, with D uncertain. The V end lost 5 bases, the J end lost 1 base, and 12 bases lay between the germline ends. The CDR3 consists of 14 residues. CDR1 and CDR2 from the germline V gene are SGHTA and FQGTGA. The CDR3 sequence is CASSLQPSSYEQYF. The CDR3 nucleotides are TGTGCCAGCAGCCTCCAGCCCTCTTCCTACGAGCAGTACTTC.

Only one count was recorded for this clone. The chain has TRBV30 and TRBJ1-2; D is unclear. CDR1 GTSNPN and CDR2 SVGIG come from the germline V gene (reference sequence). The CDR3 has 13 amino acids. V lost 0 bases to trimming and J lost 7 bases, with 12 bases between them. Here the CDR3 DNA reads TGTGCCTGGAGTGTTGGGGTCATCGGTGGCTACACCTTC. Its translation: CAWSVGVIGGYTF.

J is TRBJ1-1 and V is TRBV27; D gene ambiguous. Germline CDR1 reads MNHEY; CDR2 reads SMNVEV (reference sequence). V dropped 5 bases and J dropped 3 bases, with 13 bases sitting between them. This CDR3 is 14 amino acids long. CDR3 coding DNA: TGTGCCAGCAGTCTTGTATTCCTCTACACTGAAGCTTTCTTT. Translated, it gives CASSLVFLYTEAFF.

This chain connects TRBV5-1 to TRBJ1-1; D gene ambiguous. In germline, CDR1 is SGHRS, CDR2 YFSETQ. Between the trimmed V and J ends, which lost 0 bases and 4 bases, there was a span of 7 bases. The CDR3 runs to 13 residues. CDR3 protein: CASSLGRPTEAFF. The CDR3 DNA reads TGCGCCAGCAGCTTGGGCAGGCCCACTGAAGCTTTCTTT. Drawing the rest from reference TRBV5-1 and TRBJ1-1, the complete variable domain is KAGVTQTPRYLIKTRGQQVTLSCSPISGHRSVSWYQQTPGQGLQFLFEYFSETQRNKGNFPGRFSGRQFSNSRSEMNVSTLELGDSALYLCASSLGRPTEAFFGQGTRLTVV.

The J gene is TRBJ1-1, the V gene TRBV30; D gene ambiguous. The ends were cut back, 2 bases at V and 1 base at J, with 8 bases in the middle. Germline assignment: CDR1 GTSNPN and CDR2 SVGIG (reference sequence). The CDR3 length is 13 residues. The CDR3 coding sequence is TGTGCCTGGAGTCCTGTACGGAACACTGAAGCTTTCTTT. It yields the protein CAWSPVRNTEAFF.

This clone was found once. This chain connects TRBV10-1 to TRBJ2-3, with 8 bases aligning to TRBD1. Germline V gene data show CDR1 as WNHNN and CDR2 as SYGVQD (reference sequence). The junction had 4 bases not matched to a gene; V was cut back by 6 bases and J by 2 bases. There are 14 residues in the CDR3. CDR3 sequence reads: CASSQGANTDTQYF. The DNA of the CDR3 is TGCGCCAGCAGCCAGGGGGCGAACACAGATACGCAGTATTTT.

This chain connects TRBV28 to TRBJ2-7, with D maybe TRBD2 (5 bases). Trimming took off 8 bases at V and 0 bases at J, with 8 bases between the two ends. The CDR3 spans 12 residues. Germline V lookup: CDR1 MDHEN, CDR2 SYDVKM. The CDR3 DNA follows: TGTGCCAGCGAGGGCAACTCCTACGAGCAGTACTTC. This translates into CASEGNSYEQYF.

The chain couples TRBV5-8 to TRBJ1-2, with 7 bases lining up with TRBD1. The ends lost 0 bases at V and 6 bases at J; junction bases unmatched: 8. The CDR3 spans 15 residues. Germline lookup yields CDR1 SGHTS and CDR2 YDEGEE. CDR3 sequence reads: CASSLGQGSFHGYTF. For the CDR3, the DNA is TGTGCCAGCAGCTTGGGACAGGGAAGCTTCCATGGCTACACCTTC.

The chain uses TRBV3-1 (or the pseudogene TRBV3-2) and TRBJ1-2; D perhaps matches TRBD1 (6 bases). The CDR3 runs 15 residues. CDR1 and CDR2 from the germline V gene are LGHDT and YNNKEL (reference sequence). Trimming pared 0 bases from V and 5 bases from J, leaving 13 bases between. The CDR3 DNA sequence: TGTGCCAGCAGCCAAGAATACCGGACAGTTTATGGCTACACCTTC. Protein: CASSQEYRTVYGYTF.